This T cell receptor beta chain was recorded in a study of blood T cell repertoires in COVID-19. The overall study: Material from acute and convalescent COVID-19 was sourced from the United States, Italy and Spain.

A COVID-19 case had been met by exposed participants during the 2 weeks before study entry. Assay used: immunoSEQ multiplex PCR; TCRdb lists only in-frame clones, some missing. The sample lists approximately 260,000 clones; approximately 84% were seen once. This CDR3 comprises 14 residues. Per germline, CDR1 SEHNR and CDR2 FQNEAQ (reference sequence). V lost 5 bases to trimming and J lost 5 bases, with 15 bases between them. The sequenced sample was PBMCs or T cells enriched from blood (not recorded which). This receptor was taken from a woman between 50 and 59 years old who had been exposed to COVID-19. The rearrangement joins TRBV7-9 to TRBJ1-1; D unresolved. This CDR3 reads CASSPPPGMTEAFF. The DNA for the CDR3 is TGTGCCAGCAGCCCCCCCCCGGGGATGACTGAAGCTTTCTTT.